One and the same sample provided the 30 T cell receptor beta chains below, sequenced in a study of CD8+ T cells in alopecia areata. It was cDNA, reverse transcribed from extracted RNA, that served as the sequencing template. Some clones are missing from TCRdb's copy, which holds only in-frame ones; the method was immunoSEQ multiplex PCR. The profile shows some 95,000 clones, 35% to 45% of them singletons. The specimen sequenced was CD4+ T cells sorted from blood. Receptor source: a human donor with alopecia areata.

Written as DNA, the CDR3 is TGCAGCGTTGCCGTACTCCTCTCCTACAATGAGCAGTTCTTC. It encodes CSVAVLLSYNEQFF. The rearrangement uses TRBV29-1 and TRBJ2-1; D not resolved. V was trimmed by 4 bases and J by 0 bases, leaving 10 bases between them. Per germline, CDR1 SQVTM and CDR2 ANQGSEA. The CDR3 contains 14 residues.

CDR3 DNA: TGTGCCAGCAGCGTCAATACAGGGGCTGAAGCTTTCTTT. Residues: CASSVNTGAEAFF. The V call is TRBV9, the J call TRBJ1-1, with 7 bases matching TRBD1. Trimming at V came to 2 bases and at J to 6 bases, leaving 4 bases not matched to a gene. The CDR3 is 13 residues long. The V gene's germline CDR1 is SGDLS and CDR2 YYNGEE.

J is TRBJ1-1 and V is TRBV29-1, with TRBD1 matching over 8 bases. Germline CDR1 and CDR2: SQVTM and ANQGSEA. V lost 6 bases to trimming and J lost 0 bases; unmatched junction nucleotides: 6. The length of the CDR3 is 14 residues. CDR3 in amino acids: CSVTRGLLNTEAFF. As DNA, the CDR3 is TGCAGCGTCACCAGGGGGCTCTTGAACACTGAAGCTTTCTTT.

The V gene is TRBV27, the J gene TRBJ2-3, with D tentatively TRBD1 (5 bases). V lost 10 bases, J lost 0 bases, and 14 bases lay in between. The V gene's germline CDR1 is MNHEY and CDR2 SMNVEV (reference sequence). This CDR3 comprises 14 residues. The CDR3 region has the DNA TGTGCCACAAAAGGACACACCAGCACAGATACGCAGTATTTT. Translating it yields CATKGHTSTDTQYF.

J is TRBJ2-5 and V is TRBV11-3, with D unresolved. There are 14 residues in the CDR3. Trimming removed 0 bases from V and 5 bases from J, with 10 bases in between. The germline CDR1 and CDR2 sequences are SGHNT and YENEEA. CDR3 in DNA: TGTGCCAGCAGCTTAGACGGTGGTCGGGAGACCCAGTACTTC. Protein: CASSLDGGRETQYF.

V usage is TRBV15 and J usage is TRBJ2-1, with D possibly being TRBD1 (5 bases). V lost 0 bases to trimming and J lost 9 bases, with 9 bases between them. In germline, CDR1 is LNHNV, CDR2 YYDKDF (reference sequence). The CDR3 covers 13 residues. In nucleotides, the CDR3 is TGTGCCACCAGCAGAGAACAGCAGGGTGAGCAGTTCTTC. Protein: CATSREQQGEQFF.

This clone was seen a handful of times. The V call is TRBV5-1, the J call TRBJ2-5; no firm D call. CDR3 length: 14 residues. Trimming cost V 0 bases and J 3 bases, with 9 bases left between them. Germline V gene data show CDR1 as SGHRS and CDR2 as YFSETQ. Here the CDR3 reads CASSLGGNEETQYF. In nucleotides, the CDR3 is TGCGCCAGCAGCTTGGGGGGTAACGAAGAGACCCAGTACTTC.

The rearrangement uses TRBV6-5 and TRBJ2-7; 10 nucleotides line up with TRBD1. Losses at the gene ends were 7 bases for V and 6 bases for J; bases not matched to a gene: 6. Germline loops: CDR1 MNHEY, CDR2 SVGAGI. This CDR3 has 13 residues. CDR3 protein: CASNPGTGAEQYF. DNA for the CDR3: TGTGCCAGCAATCCCGGGACAGGGGCCGAGCAGTACTTC.

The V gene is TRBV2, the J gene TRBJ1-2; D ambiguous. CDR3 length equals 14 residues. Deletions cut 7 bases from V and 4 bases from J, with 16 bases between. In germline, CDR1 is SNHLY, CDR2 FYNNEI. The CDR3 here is CASISSRRIYGYTF. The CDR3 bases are TGTGCCAGCATCTCTTCAAGGCGGATCTATGGCTACACCTTC.

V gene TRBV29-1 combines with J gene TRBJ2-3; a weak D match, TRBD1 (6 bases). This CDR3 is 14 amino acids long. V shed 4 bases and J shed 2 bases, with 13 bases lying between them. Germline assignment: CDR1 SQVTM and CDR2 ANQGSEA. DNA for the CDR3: TGCAGCGTTGGTGACAGGCCCTTCACAGATACGCAGTATTTT. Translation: CSVGDRPFTDTQYF.

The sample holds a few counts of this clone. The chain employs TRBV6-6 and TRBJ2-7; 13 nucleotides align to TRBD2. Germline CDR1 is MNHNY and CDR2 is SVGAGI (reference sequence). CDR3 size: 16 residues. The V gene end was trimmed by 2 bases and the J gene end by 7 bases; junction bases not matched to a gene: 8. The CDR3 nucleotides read TGTGCCAGCAGTTACCAAGGACTAGCGGGAGTTGAAGAGCAGTACTTC. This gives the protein CASSYQGLAGVEEQYF.

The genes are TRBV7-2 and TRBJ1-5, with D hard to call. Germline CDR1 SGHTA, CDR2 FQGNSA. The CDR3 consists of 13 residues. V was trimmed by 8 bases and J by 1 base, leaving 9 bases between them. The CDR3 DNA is TGTGCCAGCGCCAGGCAGAGCAATCAGCCCCAGCATTTT. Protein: CASARQSNQPQHF.

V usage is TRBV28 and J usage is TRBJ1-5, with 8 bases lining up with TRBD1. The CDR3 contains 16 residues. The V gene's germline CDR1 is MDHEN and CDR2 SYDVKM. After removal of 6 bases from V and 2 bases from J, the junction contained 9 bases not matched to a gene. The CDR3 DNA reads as TGTGCCAGCAGCCAGGGGGCAGGGTGGGGCAATCAGCCCCAGCATTTT. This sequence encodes CASSQGAGWGNQPQHF.

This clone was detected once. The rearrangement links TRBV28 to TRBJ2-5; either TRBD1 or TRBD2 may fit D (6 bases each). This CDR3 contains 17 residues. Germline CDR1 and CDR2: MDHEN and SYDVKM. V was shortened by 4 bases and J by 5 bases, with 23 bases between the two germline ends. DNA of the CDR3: TGTGCCAGCAGTTCCTTTAGGGGGGCTAGCCGGCGGGAGACCCAGTACTTC. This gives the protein CASSSFRGASRRETQYF.

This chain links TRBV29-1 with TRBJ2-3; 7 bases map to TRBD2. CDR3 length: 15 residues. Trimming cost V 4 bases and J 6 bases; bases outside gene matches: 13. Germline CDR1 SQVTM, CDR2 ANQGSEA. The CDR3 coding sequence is TGCAGCGTTGTTCTGGCGGGAGTAACACACGATACGCAGTATTTT. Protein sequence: CSVVLAGVTHDTQYF.

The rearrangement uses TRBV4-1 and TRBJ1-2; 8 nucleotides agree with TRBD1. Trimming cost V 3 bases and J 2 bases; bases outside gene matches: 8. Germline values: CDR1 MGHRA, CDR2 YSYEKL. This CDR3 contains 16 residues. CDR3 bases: TGCGCCAGCAGCCACGGGACAGGAGGGGGGAACTATGGCTACACCTTC. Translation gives CASSHGTGGGNYGYTF.

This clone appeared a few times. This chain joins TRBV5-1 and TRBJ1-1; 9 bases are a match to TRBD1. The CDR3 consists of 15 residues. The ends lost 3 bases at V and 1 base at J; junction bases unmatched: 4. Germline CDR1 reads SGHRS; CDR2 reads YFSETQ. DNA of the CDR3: TGCGCCAGCAGCTCCACAGGGGGCCGGAACACTGAAGCTTTCTTT. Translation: CASSSTGGRNTEAFF.

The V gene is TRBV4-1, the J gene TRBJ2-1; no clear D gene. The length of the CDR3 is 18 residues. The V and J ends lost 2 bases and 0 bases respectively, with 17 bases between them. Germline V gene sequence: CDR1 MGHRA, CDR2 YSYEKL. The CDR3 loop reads CASSQRNGSERSYNEQFF. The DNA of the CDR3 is TGCGCCAGCAGCCAACGAAACGGCTCGGAACGCTCCTACAATGAGCAGTTCTTC.

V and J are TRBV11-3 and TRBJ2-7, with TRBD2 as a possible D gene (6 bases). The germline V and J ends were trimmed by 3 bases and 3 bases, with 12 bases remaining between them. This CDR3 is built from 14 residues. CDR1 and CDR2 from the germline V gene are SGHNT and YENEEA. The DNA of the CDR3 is TGTGCCAGCAGCTTGCCACTAGCATGCTACGAGCAGTACTTC. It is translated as CASSLPLACYEQYF.

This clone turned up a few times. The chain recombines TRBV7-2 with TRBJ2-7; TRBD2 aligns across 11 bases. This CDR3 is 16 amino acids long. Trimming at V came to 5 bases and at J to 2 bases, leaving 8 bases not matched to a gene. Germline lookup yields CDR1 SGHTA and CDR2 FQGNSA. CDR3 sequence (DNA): TGTGCCAGCAGCCGGACTAGCGGGCATGGACCCTACGAGCAGTACTTC. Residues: CASSRTSGHGPYEQYF.

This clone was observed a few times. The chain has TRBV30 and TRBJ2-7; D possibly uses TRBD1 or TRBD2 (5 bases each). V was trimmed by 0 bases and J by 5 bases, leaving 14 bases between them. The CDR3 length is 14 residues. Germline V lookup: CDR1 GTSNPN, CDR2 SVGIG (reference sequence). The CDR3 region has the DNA TGTGCCTGGAGTGTAGGTGGGACGGCTGACGAGCAGTACTTC. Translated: CAWSVGGTADEQYF. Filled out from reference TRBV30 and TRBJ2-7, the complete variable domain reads SQTIHQWPATLVQPVGSPLSLECTVEGTSNPNLYWYRQAAGRGLQLLFYSVGIGQISSEVPQNLSASRPQDRQFILSSKKLLLSDSGFYLCAWSVGGTADEQYFGPGTRLTVT.

CDR3 in DNA: TGTGCCAGCAGCCGACAGGCAAACTCCTACGAGCAGTACTTC. As protein: CASSRQANSYEQYF. This chain connects TRBV28 to TRBJ2-7, with a weak D call TRBD1 (6 bases). Between the trimmed V and J ends, which lost 6 bases and 0 bases, there was a span of 12 bases. The germline CDR1 and CDR2 sequences are MDHEN and SYDVKM. The CDR3 has 14 amino acids.

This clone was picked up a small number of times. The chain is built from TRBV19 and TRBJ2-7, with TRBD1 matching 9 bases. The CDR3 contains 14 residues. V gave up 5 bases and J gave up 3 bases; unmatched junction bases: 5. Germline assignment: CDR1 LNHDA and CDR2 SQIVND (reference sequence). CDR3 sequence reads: CASSPRTGDYEQYF. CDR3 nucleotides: TGTGCCAGTAGTCCAAGGACAGGGGACTACGAGCAGTACTTC. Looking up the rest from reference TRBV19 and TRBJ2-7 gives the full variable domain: DGGITQSPKYLFRKEGQNVTLSCEQNLNHDAMYWYRQDPGQGLRLIYYSQIVNDFQKGDIAEGYSVSREKKESFPLTVTSAQKNPTAFYLCASSPRTGDYEQYFGPGTRLTVT.

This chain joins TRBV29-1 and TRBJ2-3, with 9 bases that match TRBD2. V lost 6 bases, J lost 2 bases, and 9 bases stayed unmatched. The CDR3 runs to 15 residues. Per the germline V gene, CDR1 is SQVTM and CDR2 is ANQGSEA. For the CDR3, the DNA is TGCAGCGTGGGCAGACTAGCGGCTCACACAGATACGCAGTATTTT. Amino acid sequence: CSVGRLAAHTDTQYF.

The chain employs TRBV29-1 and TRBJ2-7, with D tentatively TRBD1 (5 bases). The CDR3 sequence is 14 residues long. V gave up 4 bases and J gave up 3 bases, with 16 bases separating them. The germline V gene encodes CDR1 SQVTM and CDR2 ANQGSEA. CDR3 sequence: CSVVFGQGFYEQYF. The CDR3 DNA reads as TGCAGCGTTGTGTTCGGGCAGGGTTTCTACGAGCAGTACTTC.

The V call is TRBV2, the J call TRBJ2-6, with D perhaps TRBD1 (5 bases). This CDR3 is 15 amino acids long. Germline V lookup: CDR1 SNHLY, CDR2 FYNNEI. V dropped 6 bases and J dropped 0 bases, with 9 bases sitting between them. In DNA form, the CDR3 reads TGTGCCAGCAGGCTCGACAGCTCTGGGGCCAACGTCCTGACTTTC. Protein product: CASRLDSSGANVLTF.

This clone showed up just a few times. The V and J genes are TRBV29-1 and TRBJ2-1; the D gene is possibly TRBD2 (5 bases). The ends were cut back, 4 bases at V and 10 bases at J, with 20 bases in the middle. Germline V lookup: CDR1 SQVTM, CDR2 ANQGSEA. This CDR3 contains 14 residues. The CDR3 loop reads CSVGEGGGPVEQFF. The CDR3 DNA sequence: TGCAGCGTTGGAGAGGGTGGCGGGCCGGTCGAGCAGTTCTTC.

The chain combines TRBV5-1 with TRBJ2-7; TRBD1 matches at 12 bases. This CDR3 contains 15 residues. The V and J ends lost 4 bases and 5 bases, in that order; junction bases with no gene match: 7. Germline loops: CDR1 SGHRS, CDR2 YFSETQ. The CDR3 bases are TGCGCCAGCAGCCGGGACAGGGGGCTGATCGACGAGCAGTACTTC. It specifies CASSRDRGLIDEQYF.

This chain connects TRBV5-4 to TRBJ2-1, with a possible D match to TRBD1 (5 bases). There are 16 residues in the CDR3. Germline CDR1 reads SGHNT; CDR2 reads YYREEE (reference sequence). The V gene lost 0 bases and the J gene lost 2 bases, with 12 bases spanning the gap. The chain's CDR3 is CASSLGQNWPYNEQFF. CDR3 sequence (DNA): TGTGCCAGCAGCTTGGGACAGAATTGGCCCTACAATGAGCAGTTCTTC.

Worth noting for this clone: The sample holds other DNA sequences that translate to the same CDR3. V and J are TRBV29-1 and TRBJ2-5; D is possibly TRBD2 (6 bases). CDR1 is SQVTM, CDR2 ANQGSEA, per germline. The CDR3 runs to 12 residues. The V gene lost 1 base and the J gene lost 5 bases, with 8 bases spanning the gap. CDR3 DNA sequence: TGCAGCGTTGAAGGCGGAGGGGAGACCCAGTACTTC. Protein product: CSVEGGGETQYF.